One sample yielded the 5 T cell receptor beta chains listed below, sequenced in a study of OX40 agonist ivuxolimab in advanced cancers. The repertoire was sequenced with immunoSEQ multiplex PCR; TCRdb's copy has only in-frame clones and lacks some. The data hold tens of thousands of clones, with 70% to 90% observed a single time. The specimen was CD4+ or CD8+ T cells sorted from blood, collected in a trial of the OX40 agonist ivuxolimab. These receptors were taken from an adult with an advanced solid tumor such as melanoma, head and neck, liver or kidney cancer.

This clone was recorded once. The chain couples TRBV7-2 to TRBJ2-4; 7 nucleotides match TRBD2. Per the germline V gene, CDR1 is SGHTA and CDR2 is FQGNSA. The CDR3 spans 15 residues. V gave up 5 bases and J gave up 6 bases; unmatched junction bases: 10. The CDR3 protein is CASSRRQGGGNIQYF. DNA for the CDR3: TGTGCCAGCAGCCGCAGACAAGGCGGGGGAAACATTCAGTACTTC.

The V call is TRBV5-6, the J call TRBJ2-5, with D perhaps assigned TRBD1 or TRBD2 (6 bases each). The germline V and J ends were trimmed by 2 bases and 4 bases, with 9 bases remaining between them. The CDR3 is 13 amino acids. CDR1 is SGHDT, CDR2 YYEEEE, per germline. The CDR3 sequence: CASSLRGRETQYF. CDR3 bases: TGTGCCAGCAGCTTACGGGGGCGAGAGACCCAGTACTTC.

This rearrangement joins TRBV7-2 to TRBJ2-2; TRBD1 aligns across 8 bases. This CDR3 region has 15 residues. In germline, CDR1 is SGHTA, CDR2 FQGNSA. The J segment lost 5 bases and the V segment lost 0 bases, leaving 2 bases of the junction unmatched. This chain's CDR3 is CASSLAGQGTGELFF. In DNA form, the CDR3 reads TGTGCCAGCAGCTTAGCTGGACAGGGTACCGGGGAGCTGTTTTTT. Combining the CDR3 with reference TRBV7-2 and TRBJ2-2 gives the whole variable domain GAGVSQSPSNKVTEKGKDVELRCDPISGHTALYWYRQSLGQGLEFLIYFQGNSAPDKSGLPSDRFSAERTGGSVSTLTIQRTQQEDSAVYLCASSLAGQGTGELFFGEGSRLTVL.

The chain recombines TRBV6-1 with TRBJ1-2; 8 positions agree with TRBD1. This CDR3 has 15 amino acids. V gave up 5 bases and J gave up 4 bases; unmatched junction bases: 9. CDR1 MNHNS and CDR2 SASEGT come from the germline V gene. The DNA of the CDR3 is TGTGCCAGCAGTAATCGACAGGGGATGGCCTATGGCTACACCTTC. Amino acid sequence: CASSNRQGMAYGYTF.

V and J are TRBV5-4 and TRBJ1-3, with TRBD1 identical over 7 bases. Germline V gene sequence: CDR1 SGHNT, CDR2 YYREEE (reference sequence). CDR3 length: 15 residues. After removal of 0 bases from V and 4 bases from J, the junction contained 4 bases not matched to a gene. The CDR3 is CASSLGGTAGNTIYF. CDR3 bases: TGTGCCAGCAGCTTGGGGGGGACAGCCGGAAACACCATATATTTT.